A few counts support the clone carrying this T cell receptor (beta chain). The data were obtained in a study of identical twins' blood T cells. A single record per CDR3 protein comes from TCRdb applying MiXCR to the 5' RACE reads. The repertoire holds 300,000 to 400,000 distinct CDR3 sequences, with more than 25% as singletons. The sample consisted of PBMCs. This receptor was obtained from a woman between 18 and 50 years old in good health.

The DNA for the CDR3 is TGCAGTGCTAGAGCCCCACGGGGTATCGGAAACACTGAAGCTTTCTTT. Translated, it gives CSARAPRGIGNTEAFF. The V and J genes are TRBV20-1 and TRBJ1-1; D is undetermined. Trimming left V 1 base short and J 2 bases short, with 17 bases between. Germline CDR1 DFQATT, CDR2 SNEGSKA (reference sequence). This CDR3 comprises 16 residues.